Presented here are 26 T cell receptor beta chains from one specimen sequenced in a study of CD8+ T cells in alopecia areata. Treatment reported: oral pan-JAK inhibitor, 5-10 mg twice daily. Sequencing templates came from extracted RNA that was reverse transcribed into cDNA. Sequenced by immunoSEQ multiplex PCR; TCRdb stores in-frame clones only, minus some. The sample lists more than 140,000 clones, roughly 86% occurring once. This material consisted of CD8+ T cells sorted from blood, taken at week 4, from a patient treated with tofacitinib. These receptors originate from a human donor with alopecia areata.

The chain combines TRBV30 with TRBJ2-1; a weak D match, TRBD2 (6 bases). V dropped 3 bases and J dropped 4 bases, with 13 bases sitting between them. This CDR3 contains 14 residues. The germline V gene has CDR1 GTSNPN and CDR2 SVGIG (reference sequence). In DNA form, the CDR3 reads TGTGCCTGGAGGTTGGGGGGATCGTACAATGAGCAGTTCTTC. It translates to CAWRLGGSYNEQFF.

The chain joins TRBV29-1 to TRBJ2-7; D may be TRBD1 or TRBD2 (7 bases each). V was shortened by 6 bases and J by 4 bases, with 16 bases between the two germline ends. The germline V gene has CDR1 SQVTM and CDR2 ANQGSEA. This CDR3 is built from 13 residues. The CDR3 region is CSVGGTDAYEQYF. CDR3 nucleotides: TGCAGCGTCGGGGGGACAGACGCGTACGAGCAGTACTTC.

The J gene is TRBJ2-1, the V gene TRBV9; 10 positions match TRBD2. Germline V gene lookup returns CDR1 SGDLS and CDR2 YYNGEE. The CDR3 extends over 16 amino acids. The junction had 2 bases not matched to a gene; V was cut back by 0 bases and J by 2 bases. The CDR3 region has the DNA TGTGCCAGCAGCGTAGGTAGCGGGGGGACCTACAATGAGCAGTTCTTC. It specifies CASSVGSGGTYNEQFF.

The genes are TRBV4-1 and TRBJ2-1; D gene unclear. The germline V gene has CDR1 MGHRA and CDR2 YSYEKL. V was cut by 1 base and J by 5 bases, with 6 bases left in between. The CDR3 loop spans 13 amino acids. CDR3 bases: TGCGCCAGCAGCCAAGCCAGAAACAATGAGCAGTTCTTC. It specifies CASSQARNNEQFF.

V is TRBV7-8 and J is TRBJ1-5, with D uncertain. The CDR3 contains 14 residues. Germline loops: CDR1 SGHVS, CDR2 FQNEAQ. Trimming stripped 5 bases from V and 10 bases from J, with 18 bases between. This CDR3 is CASSVPGPRHPQHF. CDR3 nucleotides: TGTGCCAGCAGCGTTCCCGGGCCGAGACATCCCCAGCATTTT.

The chain has TRBV29-1 and TRBJ2-1; D not certain. V lost 4 bases and J 3 bases, leaving 10 bases between the germline ends. The CDR3 spans 13 residues. Per germline, CDR1 SQVTM and CDR2 ANQGSEA. The CDR3 sequence: CSVGAILYNEQFF. The CDR3 coding sequence is TGCAGCGTTGGGGCGATTCTCTACAATGAGCAGTTCTTC.

This chain links TRBV27 with TRBJ1-2, with D maybe TRBD1 (5 bases). Per the germline V gene, CDR1 is MNHEY and CDR2 is SMNVEV (reference sequence). The CDR3 has 15 amino acids. Trimming stripped 6 bases from V and 0 bases from J, with 14 bases between. The CDR3 protein is CASSKGELTNYGYTF. CDR3 coding DNA: TGTGCCAGCAGCAAAGGGGAGCTGACTAACTATGGCTACACCTTC.

The chain combines TRBV5-6 with TRBJ2-1; D may be TRBD2 (6 bases). CDR3 length: 17 residues. The germline V and J ends were trimmed by 3 bases and 6 bases, with 22 bases remaining between them. Germline values: CDR1 SGHDT, CDR2 YYEEEE. For the CDR3, the DNA is TGTGCCAGCAGCTCGGAGGGCGCCTCGACACACTTCAATGAGCAGTTCTTC. Translated, it gives CASSSEGASTHFNEQFF.

This chain links TRBV29-1 with TRBJ2-3, with TRBD1 matching 9 bases. V dropped 6 bases and J dropped 3; count of bases not matched to a gene: 4. The germline V gene encodes CDR1 SQVTM and CDR2 ANQGSEA. The CDR3 runs to 13 residues. The CDR3 loop is CSVGQGLTDTQYF. The CDR3 nucleotides read TGCAGCGTCGGACAGGGGTTGACAGATACGCAGTATTTT.

The chain has TRBV9 and TRBJ2-1, with 11 nucleotides matching TRBD2. The CDR3 has 15 residues. The germline V gene encodes CDR1 SGDLS and CDR2 YYNGEE. The V and J ends lost 4 bases and 3 bases, in that order; junction bases with no gene match: 3. In nucleotides, the CDR3 is TGTGCCAGCAGCCTGACTAGCGGGGACTACAATGAGCAGTTCTTC. It encodes CASSLTSGDYNEQFF.

CDR3 nucleotide sequence: TGCGCCAGCAGCCGGGACCTAAGCGCCTACAATGAGCAGTTCTTC. Its protein is CASSRDLSAYNEQFF. The chain employs TRBV10-1 and TRBJ2-1; D is perhaps TRBD1 or TRBD2 (5 bases each). V shed 6 bases and J shed 2 bases, with 14 bases lying between them. The CDR3 covers 15 residues. Germline CDR1 and CDR2: WNHNN and SYGVQD (reference sequence).

The V call is TRBV5-6, the J call TRBJ2-1; perhaps TRBD2 as D (5 bases). CDR1 is SGHDT, CDR2 YYEEEE, per germline. V was trimmed by 4 bases and J by 7 bases, leaving 12 bases between them. The CDR3 has 13 amino acids. CDR3 DNA sequence: TGTGCCAGCAGCCCAGGAAGGAGGAATGAGCAGTTCTTC. It codes for CASSPGRRNEQFF.

The chain is built from TRBV5-4 and TRBJ2-7; D gene uncertain. Trimming stripped 0 bases from V and 1 base from J, with 8 bases between. Germline lookup yields CDR1 SGHNT and CDR2 YYREEE (reference sequence). The CDR3 sequence is 14 residues long. CDR3 DNA sequence: TGTGCCAGCAGCTTGGGTCCCAGTTCCTACGAGCAGTACTTC. Its translation is CASSLGPSSYEQYF.

The chain has TRBV4-1 and TRBJ2-2, with 10 nucleotides matching TRBD1. The CDR3 is 15 amino acids. Germline loops: CDR1 MGHRA, CDR2 YSYEKL. The V and J ends lost 4 bases and 3 bases, in that order; junction bases with no gene match: 2. As DNA, the CDR3 is TGCGCCAGCAGCCTCGGACAGGGGGACACCGGGGAGCTGTTTTTT. Translation gives CASSLGQGDTGELFF.

This clone occurred once. The chain joins TRBV29-1 to TRBJ2-7; maybe TRBD1 (5 bases). The CDR3 runs 14 residues. The ends were cut back, 4 bases at V and 0 bases at J, with 13 bases in the middle. Germline V gene lookup returns CDR1 SQVTM and CDR2 ANQGSEA. CDR3 sequence reads: CSVVGAFSSYEQYF. CDR3 coding DNA: TGCAGCGTTGTAGGGGCATTCAGCTCCTACGAGCAGTACTTC.

The chain employs TRBV6-6 and TRBJ1-6; no firm D call. The CDR3 loop spans 14 amino acids. With 7 bases removed from V and 7 bases from J, the gap between germline ends came to 14 bases. Germline values: CDR1 MNHNY, CDR2 SVGAGI (reference sequence). DNA of the CDR3: TGTGCCAGCACCCCTGCCGCGGCCAATTCACCCCTCCACTTT. Its protein product is CASTPAAANSPLHF.

This chain uses TRBV6-5 with TRBJ2-3, with D tentatively TRBD2 (6 bases). The CDR3 consists of 14 residues. Trimming took off 7 bases at V and 3 bases at J, with 14 bases between the two ends. Germline-derived CDR1 and CDR2 are MNHEY and SVGAGI. The CDR3 DNA follows: TGTGCCAGCACCCCCGGAGGGTCAACAGATACGCAGTATTTT. It is translated as CASTPGGSTDTQYF.

This chain uses TRBV30 with TRBJ2-3; D perhaps matches TRBD1 (5 bases). This CDR3 has 14 residues. CDR1 and CDR2 from the germline V gene are GTSNPN and SVGIG (reference sequence). The V end was cut by 2 bases, the J end by 4 bases, with 13 bases between. The CDR3: CAWSPVGAADTQYF. The CDR3 nucleotides read TGTGCCTGGAGTCCTGTAGGGGCGGCAGATACGCAGTATTTT.

The J gene is TRBJ2-2, the V gene TRBV5-1, with unresolved D. The CDR3 consists of 14 residues. V dropped 0 bases and J dropped 2 bases, with 5 bases sitting between them. CDR1 is SGHRS, CDR2 YFSETQ, per germline. CDR3 DNA: TGCGCCAGCAGCTTGGGAGGAAACACCGGGGAGCTGTTTTTT. This codes for CASSLGGNTGELFF.

This chain uses TRBV6-5 with TRBJ2-1; 10 bases match TRBD2. CDR3 length: 16 residues. J lost 3 bases, V lost 2 bases, and 4 bases had no gene match. Germline V gene sequence: CDR1 MNHEY, CDR2 SVGAGI. For the CDR3, the DNA is TGTGCCAGCAGTTACAGCGGGGGGGCCCTCTACAATGAGCAGTTCTTC. Its protein product is CASSYSGGALYNEQFF.

The genes are TRBV27 and TRBJ2-1; the match to TRBD2 covers 7 bases. J gave up 0 bases and V 0 bases, and 2 bases lay outside the gene matches. The CDR3 sequence is 16 residues long. Germline values: CDR1 MNHEY, CDR2 SMNVEV (reference sequence). CDR3: CASSLSRGSSYNEQFF. The CDR3 DNA sequence: TGTGCCAGCAGTTTATCCCGCGGGAGCTCCTACAATGAGCAGTTCTTC.

The genes are TRBV5-4 and TRBJ2-1; 9 bases map to TRBD2. The germline gives CDR1 SGHNT, CDR2 YYREEE (reference sequence). The CDR3 consists of 15 residues. V gave up 0 bases and J gave up 3 bases; unmatched junction bases: 1. The CDR3 coding sequence is TGTGCCAGCAGCTTGGTGCGGGGGGGCTACAATGAGCAGTTCTTC. Its protein is CASSLVRGGYNEQFF.

This clone has only one observation. The V call is TRBV27, the J call TRBJ1-5, with D possibly TRBD1 on 6 matching bases. Germline CDR1 is MNHEY and CDR2 is SMNVEV (reference sequence). This CDR3 has 13 amino acids. V was clipped by 4 bases and J by 9 bases, with 13 bases between them. The CDR3 coding sequence is TGTGCCAGCAGTTCCGACGGGGGCGCGCCCCAGCATTTT. It is translated as CASSSDGGAPQHF.

This sequence joins TRBV5-6 and TRBJ2-2; TRBD1 matches 7 bases. V was pared by 2 bases and J by 8 bases, with 3 bases of the junction left unmatched. The germline CDR1 and CDR2 sequences are SGHDT and YYEEEE. The CDR3 has 13 amino acids. In DNA, the CDR3 is TGTGCCAGCAGCTTCGGGACAGTTGGGGAGCTGTTTTTT. Encoded protein: CASSFGTVGELFF.

The chain has TRBV20-1 and TRBJ2-3; D is undetermined. V dropped 5 bases and J dropped 0 bases, with 3 bases sitting between them. The CDR3 contains 11 residues. CDR1 is DFQATT and CDR2 is SNEGSKA in the germline V gene (reference sequence). The CDR3 DNA reads as TGCAGTGCTCCGAGCACAGATACGCAGTATTTT. Its protein product is CSAPSTDTQYF.

As concerns this clone: The same CDR3 is also encoded by other DNA sequences in this sample. This chain uses TRBV27 with TRBJ2-5, with 14 bases fitting TRBD2. With 7 bases clipped from V and 5 bases from J, the junction kept 3 bases outside the gene matches. Germline V CDR1 and CDR2: MNHEY, SMNVEV (reference sequence). The CDR3 runs to 14 residues. The CDR3 here is CASNRLAGGETQYF. Here the CDR3 DNA reads TGTGCCAGCAATCGACTAGCGGGAGGGGAGACCCAGTACTTC.